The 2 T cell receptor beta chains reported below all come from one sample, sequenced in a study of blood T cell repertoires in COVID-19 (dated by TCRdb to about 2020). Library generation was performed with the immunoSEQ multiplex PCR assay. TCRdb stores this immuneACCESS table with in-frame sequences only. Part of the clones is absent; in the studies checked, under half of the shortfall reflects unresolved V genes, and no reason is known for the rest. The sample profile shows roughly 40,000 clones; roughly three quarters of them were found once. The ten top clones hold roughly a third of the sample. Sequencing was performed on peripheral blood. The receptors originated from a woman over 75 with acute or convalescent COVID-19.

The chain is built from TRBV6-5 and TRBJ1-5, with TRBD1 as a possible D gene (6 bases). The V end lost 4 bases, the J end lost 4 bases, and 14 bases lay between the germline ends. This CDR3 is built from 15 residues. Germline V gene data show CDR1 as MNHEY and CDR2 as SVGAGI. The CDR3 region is CASSSGHRSNQPQHF. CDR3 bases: TGTGCCAGCAGTTCGGGACACAGGAGTAATCAGCCCCAGCATTTT.

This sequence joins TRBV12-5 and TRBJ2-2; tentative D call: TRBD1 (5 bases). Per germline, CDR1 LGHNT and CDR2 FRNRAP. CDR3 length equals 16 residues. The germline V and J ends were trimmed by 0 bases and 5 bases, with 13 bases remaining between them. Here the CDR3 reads CASGLVLGQLTGELFF. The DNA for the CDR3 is TGTGCTAGTGGTTTGGTATTGGGGCAGCTAACCGGGGAGCTGTTTTTT.